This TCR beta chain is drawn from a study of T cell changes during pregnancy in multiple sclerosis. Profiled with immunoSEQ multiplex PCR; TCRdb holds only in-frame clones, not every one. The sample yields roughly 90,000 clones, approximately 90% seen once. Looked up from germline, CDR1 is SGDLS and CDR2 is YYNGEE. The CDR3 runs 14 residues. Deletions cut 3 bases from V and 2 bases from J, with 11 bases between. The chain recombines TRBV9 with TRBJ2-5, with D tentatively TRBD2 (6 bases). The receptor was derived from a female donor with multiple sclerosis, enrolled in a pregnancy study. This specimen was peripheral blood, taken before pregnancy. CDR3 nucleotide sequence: TGTGCCAGCAGCGCCGGGACTCCGCAAGAGACCCAGTACTTC. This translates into CASSAGTPQETQYF.